One sample yielded the 25 T cell receptor beta chains listed below, sequenced in a study of cytomegalovirus exposure and HLA in healthy donors. Profiled with immunoSEQ multiplex PCR; TCRdb holds only in-frame clones, not every one. The repertoire consists of 200,000 to 250,000 clones, with 80% to 90% occurring once and the leading ten covering approximately 2%. Sequenced material: PBMCs. The receptors derive from a woman aged 18-30 years in good health and CMV-seropositive.

The chain couples TRBV7-8 to TRBJ2-3, with TRBD1 matching 8 bases. V shed 5 bases, J shed 4 bases, and the junction held 5 bases outside the gene matches. The CDR3 is 14 amino acids. Germline CDR1 reads SGHVS; CDR2 reads FQNEAQ. This CDR3 reads CASSDWTGSDTQYF. DNA of the CDR3: TGTGCCAGCAGCGATTGGACAGGGTCAGATACGCAGTATTTT.

The V call is TRBV9, the J call TRBJ2-5; TRBD2 might be the D (5 bases). Germline lookup yields CDR1 SGDLS and CDR2 YYNGEE. This CDR3 comprises 16 residues. V was trimmed by 7 bases and J by 0 bases, leaving 19 bases between them. The CDR3 coding sequence is TGTGCCAGCGGGCGGGTCGAAAGGGCCTACCAAGAGACCCAGTACTTC. This translates into CASGRVERAYQETQYF.

CDR3 bases: TGCGCCAGCAGGAAACTAGCGGGAGGAGTGTCCTACGAGCAGTACTTC. This encodes CASRKLAGGVSYEQYF. The rearrangement links TRBV5-1 to TRBJ2-7; 12 nucleotides line up with TRBD2. CDR1 and CDR2 (germline): SGHRS, YFSETQ. The CDR3 is 16 residues long. V was clipped by 5 bases and J by 1 base; unmatched bases: 7.

V usage is TRBV7-3 and J usage is TRBJ2-3; 8 bases align to TRBD2. V gave up 5 bases and J gave up 2 bases; unmatched junction bases: 6. CDR1 and CDR2 (germline): SGHTA, FQGTGA. The CDR3 runs to 15 residues. CDR3 sequence (DNA): TGTGCCAGCAGCCTGGTAGCGGGATTCACAGATACGCAGTATTTT. Its translation: CASSLVAGFTDTQYF.

This chain uses TRBV19 with TRBJ2-4, with 8 bases fitting TRBD2. The junction had 23 bases not matched to a gene; V was cut back by 1 base and J by 9 bases. This CDR3 has 20 amino acids. Germline V lookup: CDR1 LNHDA, CDR2 SQIVND (reference sequence). Here the CDR3 reads CASSIGSVVVAGPGEGIQYF. CDR3 coding DNA: TGTGCCAGTAGTATAGGGTCGGTGGTGGTAGCGGGGCCCGGTGAAGGCATTCAGTACTTC.

The chain couples TRBV27 to TRBJ2-3; tentatively, D is TRBD1 (5 bases). The CDR3 totals 16 residues. Germline V gene sequence: CDR1 MNHEY, CDR2 SMNVEV (reference sequence). V was trimmed by 3 bases and J by 1 base, leaving 14 bases between them. CDR3 loop: CASSFFGRVRTDTQYF. CDR3 coding DNA: TGTGCCAGCAGTTTTTTCGGCAGGGTACGCACAGATACGCAGTATTTT.

The chain uses TRBV6-6 and TRBJ2-7; D gene uncertain. Trimming shortened V by 2 bases and J by 2 bases, and 4 bases separated the two germline ends. The CDR3 covers 12 residues. Per germline, CDR1 MNHNY and CDR2 SVGAGI (reference sequence). For the CDR3, the DNA is TGTGCCAGCAGTTACGTTACCTACGAGCAGTACTTC. Protein: CASSYVTYEQYF.

V usage is TRBV6-5 and J usage is TRBJ2-1; D gene uncertain. CDR1 and CDR2 from the germline V gene are MNHEY and SVGAGI. V was cut by 4 bases and J by 8 bases, with 9 bases left in between. The CDR3 loop spans 12 amino acids. CDR3 region: CASSSRSHEQFF. The CDR3 DNA reads as TGTGCCAGCAGTTCCCGGAGCCATGAGCAGTTCTTC.

This sequence joins TRBV11-2 and TRBJ1-4; D is unresolved. The CDR3 is made up of 16 amino acids. The germline gives CDR1 SGHAT, CDR2 FQNNGV. Deletions cut 1 base from V and 0 bases from J, with 9 bases between. The CDR3: CASSLVWPATNEKLFF. The DNA of the CDR3 is TGTGCCAGCAGCTTAGTATGGCCTGCAACTAATGAAAAACTGTTTTTT.

The rearrangement uses TRBV11-2 and TRBJ2-1; 7 bases are a match to TRBD2. The CDR3 has 18 residues. CDR1 SGHAT and CDR2 FQNNGV come from the germline V gene. With 5 bases clipped from V and 8 bases from J, the junction kept 21 bases outside the gene matches. CDR3 in amino acids: CASSSLFVAGRLVDEQFF. In nucleotides, the CDR3 is TGTGCCAGCAGCAGTTTATTTGTAGCGGGCCGCCTTGTGGATGAGCAGTTCTTC.

V usage is TRBV6-5 and J usage is TRBJ2-7, with TRBD1 matching over 10 bases. CDR1 is MNHEY and CDR2 is SVGAGI in the germline V gene. The CDR3 has 14 residues. With 5 bases clipped from V and 3 bases from J, the junction kept 4 bases outside the gene matches. The chain's CDR3 is CASSPGQGVYEQYF. The CDR3, as DNA: TGTGCCAGCAGTCCCGGACAGGGGGTCTACGAGCAGTACTTC.

This chain connects TRBV27 to TRBJ1-2; D is possibly TRBD1 (5 bases). The V end lost 5 bases, the J end lost 3 bases, and 13 bases lay between the germline ends. CDR3 length equals 14 residues. CDR1 is MNHEY, CDR2 SMNVEV, per germline (reference sequence). The CDR3 sequence: CASSPGRGYYGYTF. The DNA of the CDR3 is TGTGCCAGCAGTCCCGGTAGGGGATACTATGGCTACACCTTC.

The chain links TRBV5-1 to TRBJ2-2; 8 bases fit TRBD2. Per germline, CDR1 SGHRS and CDR2 YFSETQ. This CDR3 region has 14 residues. After removal of 4 bases from V and 5 bases from J, the junction contained 4 bases not matched to a gene. CDR3 bases: TGCGCCAGCAGCCCCACTAGCGGAACCGGGGAGCTGTTTTTT. Encoded protein: CASSPTSGTGELFF.

The gene calls are TRBV27 and TRBJ1-2; D is uncertain. CDR1 is MNHEY, CDR2 SMNVEV, per germline (reference sequence). V lost 7 bases, J lost 1 base, and 16 bases lay in between. This CDR3 spans 15 amino acids. Written as DNA, the CDR3 is TGTGCCAGCACTTCTAAAGAGGAAAATAACTATGGCTACACCTTC. Translation: CASTSKEENNYGYTF.

The chain links TRBV13 to TRBJ2-5, with 7 bases matching TRBD2. CDR1 and CDR2 from the germline V gene are PRHDT and FYEKMQ (reference sequence). With V trimmed by 5 bases and J by 5 bases, 8 bases remained unmatched. The CDR3 runs 14 residues. As DNA, the CDR3 is TGTGCCAGCAGCCCAAGGAGGGGAGGGGAGACCCAGTACTTC. Residues: CASSPRRGGETQYF.

This chain uses TRBV2 with TRBJ2-7; the match to TRBD1 covers 9 bases. CDR1 SNHLY and CDR2 FYNNEI come from the germline V gene. J lost 6 bases, V lost 6 bases, and 12 bases had no gene match. The CDR3 extends over 15 amino acids. CDR3 bases: TGTGCCAGCAGAATACCCGGACAGGGGTCCCTCGAGCAGTACTTC. This translates into CASRIPGQGSLEQYF. The full variable domain, with the rest looked up from reference TRBV2 and TRBJ2-7, is EPEVTQTPSHQVTQMGQEVILRCVPISNHLYFYWYRQILGQKVEFLVSFYNNEISEKSEIFDDQFSVERPDGSNFTLKIRSTKLEDSAMYFCASRIPGQGSLEQYFGPGTRLTVT.

V usage is TRBV5-4 and J usage is TRBJ1-4; maybe TRBD1 (6 bases). The CDR3 has 17 residues. The germline gives CDR1 SGHNT, CDR2 YYREEE (reference sequence). Trimming stripped 1 base from V and 7 bases from J, with 20 bases between. The CDR3 DNA reads TGTGCCAGCAGCTTGTCGGGGGGCGGCACCTCTCTTGAAAAACTGTTTTTT. This codes for CASSLSGGGTSLEKLFF. The whole variable domain, filled in from reference TRBV5-4 and TRBJ1-4, reads ETGVTQSPTHLIKTRGQQVTLRCSSQSGHNTVSWYQQALGQGPQFIFQYYREEENGRGNFPPRFSGLQFPNYSSELNVNALELDDSALYLCASSLSGGGTSLEKLFFGSGTQLSVL.

The chain combines TRBV27 with TRBJ1-2; maybe TRBD1 (5 bases). CDR3 length: 13 residues. Germline V lookup: CDR1 MNHEY, CDR2 SMNVEV (reference sequence). The V end was cut by 5 bases, the J end by 2 bases, with 9 bases between. The CDR3 is CASSGPGNYGYTF. Here the CDR3 DNA reads TGTGCCAGCAGTGGACCAGGGAACTATGGCTACACCTTC.

The rearrangement joins TRBV5-6 to TRBJ1-2; 11 positions agree with TRBD1. The junction had 9 bases not matched to a gene; V was cut back by 4 bases and J by 4 bases. The CDR3 covers 16 residues. Germline V gene data show CDR1 as SGHDT and CDR2 as YYEEEE. CDR3 bases: TGTGCCAGCAGCCCCGGGACAGGGGGATTGGGCTATGGCTACACCTTC. It is translated as CASSPGTGGLGYGYTF. Supplemented by reference TRBV5-6 and TRBJ1-2, the full variable domain reads DAGVTQSPTHLIKTRGQQVTLRCSPKSGHDTVSWYQQALGQGPQFIFQYYEEEERQRGNFPDRFSGHQFPNYSSELNVNALLLGDSALYLCASSPGTGGLGYGYTFGSGTRLTVV.

The CDR3, as DNA: TGTGCCAGCAGCTTGGGTGGGCGGACAGTCGGCACCGGGGAGCTGTTTTTT. Translation: CASSLGGRTVGTGELFF. The chain has TRBV5-4 and TRBJ2-2; TRBD1 might be the D (6 bases). Trimming shortened V by 0 bases and J by 4 bases, and 16 bases separated the two germline ends. This CDR3 is built from 17 residues. CDR1 SGHNT and CDR2 YYREEE come from the germline V gene (reference sequence).

The CDR3 is CASSLPADSNTEAFF. In DNA form, the CDR3 reads TGTGCCAGCAGCTTGCCCGCGGACAGTAACACTGAAGCTTTCTTT. The chain joins TRBV11-1 to TRBJ1-1; possibly TRBD1 for D (6 bases). Germline-derived CDR1 and CDR2 are SGHAT and FQDESV (reference sequence). V was shortened by 3 bases and J by 2 bases, with 13 bases between the two germline ends. CDR3 length: 15 residues.

The rearrangement links TRBV29-1 to TRBJ2-7; 11 bases agree with TRBD1. Germline V gene lookup returns CDR1 SQVTM and CDR2 ANQGSEA. Trimming took 7 bases from V and 4 from J; bases not matched to a gene: 3. The CDR3 contains 12 residues. The CDR3, as DNA: TGCAGCGCCGGGACAGGGGGTTACGAGCAGTACTTC. Amino acids: CSAGTGGYEQYF.

V usage is TRBV27 and J usage is TRBJ2-1; possible D gene TRBD1, 6 bases. The CDR3 length is 15 residues. Germline CDR1 reads MNHEY; CDR2 reads SMNVEV (reference sequence). The V gene lost 3 bases and the J gene lost 5 bases, with 14 bases spanning the gap. CDR3 loop: CASSFTDSTNNEQFF. The CDR3 DNA reads as TGTGCCAGCAGTTTTACGGACAGCACGAACAATGAGCAGTTCTTC.

This clone has a handful of counts. The V gene is TRBV5-1, the J gene TRBJ1-1, with D tentatively TRBD1 (5 bases). Trimming left V 0 bases short and J 11 bases short, with 11 bases between. Germline CDR1 is SGHRS and CDR2 is YFSETQ. CDR3 size: 12 residues. The CDR3 nucleotides are TGCGCCAGCAGCTTGGAGAGGGGAGGCGCTTTCTTT. Protein sequence: CASSLERGGAFF.

The chain carries TRBV11-2 and TRBJ2-7; TRBD2 aligns across 12 bases. V lost 5 bases and J lost 4; bases outside the gene matches: 6. The CDR3 has 15 amino acids. Germline V CDR1 and CDR2: SGHAT, FQNNGV. The CDR3 DNA reads TGTGCCAGCAGCGGACTAGCGGGAACCCTATACGAGCAGTACTTC. This gives the protein CASSGLAGTLYEQYF.